Below are 10 T cell receptor beta chains sequenced from a single sample in a study of identical twins. One entry per CDR3 protein results from TCRdb running MiXCR on the 5' RACE reads. The repertoire holds 600,000 to 700,000 distinct CDR3 sequences, 21% seen once, with 4.3% in the top ten. In addition, the sample was reused for a study of T cells expressing NK-cell markers.

Specimen: PBMCs. The receptors stem from a woman between 18 and 29 years old in good health.

The genes are TRBV12-3 or TRBV12-4 and TRBJ2-5; the D gene is possibly TRBD2 (5 bases). The CDR3 spans 14 residues. Trimming took off 10 bases at V and 5 bases at J, with 20 bases between the two ends. For the CDR3, the DNA is TGTGCCACACGGACTGACACTAGAAGGGAGACCCAGTACTTC. Translating gives CATRTDTRRETQYF.

At least ten counts were recorded for this clonotype. The chain employs TRBV20-1 and TRBJ1-2, with D perhaps TRBD1 (6 bases). Looked up from germline, CDR1 is DFQATT and CDR2 is SNEGSKA (reference sequence). This CDR3 region has 11 residues. Between the trimmed V and J ends, which lost 4 bases and 7 bases, there was a span of 10 bases. In DNA, the CDR3 is TGCAGTGCTACAGGGGTGGGTGGCTACACCTTC. Translated: CSATGVGGYTF.

This chain uses TRBV27 with TRBJ1-1, with 7 bases matching TRBD1. The V gene end was trimmed by 1 base and the J gene end by 10 bases; junction bases not matched to a gene: 12. The germline CDR1 and CDR2 sequences are MNHEY and SMNVEV (reference sequence). There are 15 residues in the CDR3. DNA of the CDR3: TGTGCCAGCAGTTTATTCCAGGGGGGGGCAGGCCCAGCTTTCTTT. It encodes CASSLFQGGAGPAFF.

This rearrangement joins TRBV10-3 to TRBJ1-1; tentative D call: TRBD1 (6 bases). The CDR3 runs to 16 residues. Germline assignment: CDR1 ENHRY and CDR2 SYGVKD. V dropped 4 bases and J dropped 3 bases, with 18 bases sitting between them. CDR3 DNA sequence: TGTGCCATCAGTGCCGTACAGGGTGGGGTCGACACTGAAGCTTTCTTT. As protein: CAISAVQGGVDTEAFF.

CDR3 sequence (DNA): TGTGCCAGCAGTTTTCTCCGGGGACAGGGAAGCGGCTACACCTTC. Amino acid sequence: CASSFLRGQGSGYTF. The J gene is TRBJ1-2, the V gene TRBV12-3 or TRBV12-4, with TRBD1 matching 9 bases. The trim removed 3 bases at V and 8 bases at J, leaving 10 bases unmatched. The CDR3 has 15 amino acids.

V and J are TRBV30 and TRBJ2-1; TRBD1 is a possible D gene (5 bases). Trimming took 4 bases from V and 7 from J, leaving 26 bases between them. Germline CDR1 and CDR2: GTSNPN and SVGIG (reference sequence). The CDR3 sequence is 17 residues long. The CDR3 protein is CAWTFPPRRVPQNEQFF. The CDR3 DNA reads as TGTGCCTGGACCTTCCCCCCCCGCAGGGTCCCTCAAAATGAGCAGTTCTTC.

There are a few counts of this clonotype. The chain combines TRBV29-1 with TRBJ2-1; D uncertain. Germline V gene data show CDR1 as SQVTM and CDR2 as ANQGSEA. Between the trimmed V and J ends, which lost 4 bases and 6 bases, there was a span of 10 bases. The CDR3 has 12 residues. The CDR3 DNA reads TGCAGCGTTGGAACTCGGCGCAATGAGCAGTTCTTC. Translation gives CSVGTRRNEQFF.

The V and J genes are TRBV10-3 and TRBJ2-2, with D tentatively TRBD2 (6 bases). The CDR3 contains 13 residues. With 10 bases removed from V and 5 bases from J, the gap between germline ends came to 14 bases. Germline CDR1 and CDR2: ENHRY and SYGVKD. The CDR3 region is CATSGLATGELFF. CDR3 coding DNA: TGTGCCACCTCGGGACTTGCAACCGGGGAGCTGTTTTTT.

The chain uses TRBV4-3 and TRBJ2-6; D is possibly TRBD1 (6 bases). V shed 0 bases and J shed 0 bases, with 15 bases lying between them. The germline CDR1 and CDR2 sequences are LGHNA and YSLEER. The CDR3 has 19 residues. CDR3 loop: CASSQEGTTFFSGANVLTF. DNA of the CDR3: TGCGCCAGCAGCCAAGAGGGGACAACCTTTTTCTCTGGGGCCAACGTCCTGACTTTC.

In this sample, this clonotype turned up a few times. This rearrangement joins TRBV9 to TRBJ2-2; D remains unclear. With 4 bases removed from V and 3 bases from J, the gap between germline ends came to 10 bases. The CDR3 has 14 amino acids. The V gene's germline CDR1 is SGDLS and CDR2 YYNGEE. CDR3 sequence reads: CASSPLGYTGELFF. The CDR3 DNA sequence: TGTGCCAGCAGCCCTCTGGGCTACACCGGGGAGCTGTTTTTT.